The clone carrying this TCR beta chain appeared once. The CDR3 extends over 15 amino acids. The germline CDR1 and CDR2 sequences are GTSNPN and SVGIG (reference sequence). V lost 5 bases, J lost 4 bases, and 11 bases stayed unmatched. This record belongs to a study of technical replicates of blood from a handful of donors. Assay: immunoSEQ multiplex PCR; the TCRdb copy retains only in-frame clones and omits some. The table records approximately 60,000 clones, more than 75% of them present only once. The receptor comes from a human donor in good health. Some clones in this sample may be carry-over from other donors' samples. The specimen was PBMCs. The V and J genes are TRBV30 and TRBJ2-1; 7 bases line up with TRBD2. CDR3 coding DNA: TGTGCCTGGGAAACAGAGCGGGGAGCTTACAATGAGCAGTTCTTC. Protein sequence: CAWETERGAYNEQFF.